This T cell receptor (beta chain) is from a study of shared clonotypes between healthy human individuals. Using immunoSEQ multiplex PCR, the repertoire was profiled, and TCRdb retains in-frame clones only, with some absent. The sample lists 2 million or so clones; roughly 94% were seen once. In regard to this clone: Its specificity is unknown.

The germline gives CDR1 LGHNT, CDR2 FRNRAP. This CDR3 comprises 16 residues. V was shortened by 6 bases and J by 0 bases, with 16 bases between the two germline ends. Healthy and HIV-negative, the adult donors had no recent acute infections or vaccinations. Points from the study as a whole: A handful of donors had roughly 5.2% of their naive CD4 clonotypes in common. Rarefaction revealed incomplete sorted-subset sequencing despite large depth.

This chain connects TRBV12-5 to TRBJ2-3; D is perhaps TRBD1 or TRBD2 (5 bases each). This receptor was obtained from a man younger than 35 in good health. The specimen sequenced was naive CD4+ T cells sorted from blood. Subset: CD45RA+ positively selected. Here the CDR3 reads CASGPRDASSTDTQYF. The DNA of the CDR3 is TGTGCTAGTGGCCCGAGGGACGCCTCTAGCACAGATACGCAGTATTTT.